This TCR beta chain was profiled in a study of T cells in Graves' hyperthyroidism and ophthalmopathy. Points from the study as a whole: Among clonotypes expanded in thyroid above 0.001, most were also found in blood.

The J segment lost 5 bases and the V segment lost 7 bases, leaving 6 bases of the junction unmatched. Germline lookup yields CDR1 MNHEY and CDR2 SMNVEV (reference sequence). This CDR3 region has 15 residues. For this clonotype: Its antigen is not identified.

Regions amplified from RNA transcripts were the TCR beta CDR3 regions. The study used the HTBI primer set for a first-round RT-PCR of the TCR CDR3. TCRdb recomputed calls from the multiplex PCR reads with MiXCR, one row per CDR3 protein. The sample lists 300,000 to 450,000 distinct CDR3 sequences, roughly 25% occurring once. Sample: blood. The origin of this receptor is a man aged 45 to 65 with Graves' hyperthyroidism. J is TRBJ2-2 and V is TRBV27; TRBD1 matches 11 bases. The CDR3 protein is CASTPGTGGTGELFF. CDR3 sequence (DNA): TGTGCCAGCACCCCGGGGACAGGGGGAACCGGGGAGCTGTTTTTT.